Reported below is one T cell receptor (beta chain). Its matching antigen is unknown. A much bigger clone sits one base away, suggesting this may be a read error. Looked up from germline, CDR1 is SGHRS and CDR2 is YFSETQ. Trimming removed 4 bases at V and 11 bases at J, with 15 bases between. This CDR3 has 13 residues. Then a second PCR, running roughly 7 to 11 cycles, was carried out with a sample-barcoded 5' primer and a J-beta primer mix. Every cDNA molecule carried a tag from a template-switch adaptor bearing 12 random nucleotides. Paired-end reads containing CDR3 totaled no fewer than 2.5 million for each sample. TCRdb redid the calling of the 5' RACE reads with MiXCR, one entry per CDR3 protein. This table holds around 650,000 distinct CDR3 sequences, roughly 32% found once. The data derive from a study of blood T cells in healthy people across ages. Samples each yielded at least 5.5 micrograms of total RNA.

The study's findings and limits: Investigators viewed diversity estimates from one million T cells as underestimates, the study reported.

The sequencing sample was made of blood. The sequence came from a woman older than 75 in good health. The V and J genes are TRBV5-1 and TRBJ1-4; no clear D gene. CDR3: CASSRSLEDKLFF. In DNA form, the CDR3 reads TGCGCCAGCAGCCGCAGCCTTGAGGACAAACTGTTTTTT.